Each of the 8 T cell receptor beta chains below was sequenced from the same sample in a study of PD-L1 blockade in urothelial cancer. Time point here: pretreatment peripheral blood. This table comes from immunoSEQ multiplex PCR, and its TCRdb copy is limited to in-frame clones, with some not included. Altogether over 45,000 clones are present, more than 70% being singletons, with the ten largest covering about 20%. The sample here was PBMCs, taken around atezolizumab (anti-PD-L1) treatment. These TCRs come from a man aged 60 to 69 with urothelial cancer.

The V and J genes are TRBV25-1 and TRBJ2-7; D possibly corresponds to TRBD1 (6 bases). This CDR3 is 13 amino acids long. Per the germline V gene, CDR1 is MGHDK and CDR2 is SYGVNS. Trimming stripped 5 bases from V and 4 bases from J, with 12 bases between. Here the CDR3 DNA reads TGTGCCAGCAGTAGAGGGGGATCGTACGAGCAGTACTTC. Translation gives CASSRGGSYEQYF.

The chain links TRBV10-3 to TRBJ1-6; 8 bases match TRBD1. The CDR3 spans 16 residues. V lost 4 bases, J lost 5 bases, and 7 bases stayed unmatched. Looked up from germline, CDR1 is ENHRY and CDR2 is SYGVKD. CDR3 sequence: CAISGTGTGDNSPLHF. CDR3 bases: TGTGCCATCAGTGGAACCGGGACAGGTGATAATTCACCCCTCCACTTT.

This CDR3 reads CASRLHRTGGEGTNTEAFF. DNA for the CDR3: TGCGCCAGCAGACTCCACCGGACAGGGGGTGAAGGGACGAACACTGAAGCTTTCTTT. The chain carries TRBV5-1 and TRBJ1-1; 10 bases map to TRBD1. Germline lookup yields CDR1 SGHRS and CDR2 YFSETQ. The CDR3 length is 19 residues. Losses at the gene ends were 5 bases for V and 1 base for J; bases not matched to a gene: 17.

V usage is TRBV4-3 and J usage is TRBJ2-4; D remains unclear. Germline CDR1 LGHNA, CDR2 YSLEER. There are 15 residues in the CDR3. Trimming stripped 1 base from V and 7 bases from J, with 14 bases between. For the CDR3, the DNA is TGCGCCAGCAGCCAAGGGAACGGGTTTTCTAACATTCAGTACTTC. It translates to CASSQGNGFSNIQYF.

This chain uses TRBV5-6 with TRBJ1-6; D gene unclear. CDR1 is SGHDT, CDR2 YYEEEE, per germline. The V end was cut by 1 base, the J end by 10 bases, with 15 bases between. CDR3 length equals 15 residues. This CDR3 reads CASSLSAGLGSPLHF. CDR3 DNA: TGTGCCAGCAGCTTGTCAGCGGGTCTAGGGTCACCCCTCCACTTT.

The chain is built from TRBV7-2 and TRBJ1-4, with TRBD1 identical over 9 bases. Losses at the gene ends were 5 bases for V and 11 bases for J; bases not matched to a gene: 6. The CDR3 runs 13 residues. The germline V gene has CDR1 SGHTA and CDR2 FQGNSA. This chain's CDR3 is CASSQRGQGKLFF. DNA of the CDR3: TGTGCCAGCAGCCAACGGGGACAGGGTAAACTGTTTTTT.

This clone is medium-sized. The CDR3 region is CAWSLGTWATNEKLFF. For the CDR3, the DNA is TGTGCCTGGAGTTTAGGGACATGGGCAACTAATGAAAAACTGTTTTTT. The rearrangement links TRBV30 to TRBJ1-4; the D gene is possibly TRBD1 (6 bases). The germline V gene encodes CDR1 GTSNPN and CDR2 SVGIG (reference sequence). CDR3 length: 16 residues. Trimming left V 2 bases short and J 0 bases short, with 13 bases between.

This clone was seen only once. The genes are TRBV15 and TRBJ1-1; D uncertain. There are 14 residues in the CDR3. Germline V lookup: CDR1 LNHNV, CDR2 YYDKDF (reference sequence). V lost 0 bases and J lost 0, with 5 bases in between. CDR3 amino acids: CATSRDLVNTEAFF. The CDR3 DNA reads as TGTGCCACCAGCAGAGATTTAGTGAACACTGAAGCTTTCTTT.